The 8 T cell receptor beta chains given below trace back to one sample, sequenced in a study of sequential checkpoint blockade in melanoma. The treatment here: randomized to nivolumab then ipilimumab (arm A) or the reverse (arm B). Profiled with immunoSEQ multiplex PCR; TCRdb holds only in-frame clones, not every one. The repertoire holds around 5,000 clones, with more than 20% as singletons. The sequencing used tumor tissue (inferred from file names), collected from a patient given nivolumab and ipilimumab in sequence. The origin of the receptors is a human donor with melanoma.

This chain uses TRBV28 with TRBJ1-2; D perhaps matches TRBD1 (5 bases). Germline V gene lookup returns CDR1 MDHEN and CDR2 SYDVKM. This CDR3 has 17 amino acids. V lost 5 bases and J 7 bases, leaving 26 bases between the germline ends. CDR3 amino acids: CASSPGGKGFSRGGYTF. CDR3 DNA: TGTGCCAGCAGTCCCGGGGGGAAGGGCTTTTCTAGGGGTGGCTACACCTTC.

There are a few counts of this clone. V and J are TRBV30 and TRBJ2-6; no firm D call. The ends were cut back, 6 bases at V and 4 bases at J, with 13 bases in the middle. Germline V gene lookup returns CDR1 GTSNPN and CDR2 SVGIG (reference sequence). The CDR3 is 14 amino acids. This CDR3 reads CACGRVAGANVLTF. CDR3 nucleotides: TGTGCCTGCGGACGGGTAGCCGGGGCCAACGTCCTGACTTTC.

This clone was observed a handful of times. The chain uses TRBV11-3 and TRBJ1-5, with D perhaps matching TRBD1 (6 bases). Germline-derived CDR1 and CDR2 are SGHNT and YENEEA. This CDR3 spans 17 amino acids. The ends were cut back, 5 bases at V and 1 base at J, with 18 bases in the middle. The CDR3 nucleotides read TGTGCCAGCAGCGCCGGTCCGGGACAAAAAAGCAATCAGCCCCAGCATTTT. Its translation is CASSAGPGQKSNQPQHF.

In its sample, this clone ranks as large. The V gene is TRBV28, the J gene TRBJ1-5; 8 bases line up with TRBD1. The germline V gene has CDR1 MDHEN and CDR2 SYDVKM. J was trimmed by 6 bases and V by 8 bases; bases with no gene match: 12. This CDR3 is built from 15 residues. CDR3 protein: CASLDRGEFGQPQHF. As DNA, the CDR3 is TGTGCCAGCTTAGACAGGGGTGAATTCGGTCAGCCCCAGCATTTT.

This clone was found a few times. The CDR3 protein is CASIMQFGPNTGELFF. Here the CDR3 DNA reads TGTGCCAGCATCATGCAGTTCGGTCCGAACACCGGGGAGCTGTTTTTT. This rearrangement joins TRBV12-5 to TRBJ2-2; D uncertain. There are 16 residues in the CDR3. From germline, CDR1 is LGHNT and CDR2 FRNRAP.

This clone showed up just a few times. The genes are TRBV6-8 and TRBJ2-5; D may be TRBD1 (6 bases). Trimming shortened V by 6 bases and J by 3 bases, and 23 bases separated the two germline ends. The germline V gene encodes CDR1 MNHGY and CDR2 SAAAGT. The CDR3 covers 17 residues. The CDR3 sequence: CASSRLGQRFEEETQYF. The CDR3 DNA reads as TGTGCCAGCAGCCGCCTTGGACAGCGGTTCGAGGAAGAGACCCAGTACTTC.

Relative to its sample, this clone is large. This chain links TRBV6-8 with TRBJ2-5; D is possibly TRBD1 (6 bases). V was cut by 8 bases and J by 5 bases, with 27 bases left in between. CDR1 is MNHGY and CDR2 is SAAAGT in the germline V gene. The CDR3 runs to 17 residues. The chain's CDR3 is CASGGGGIGPTWETQYF. Written as DNA, the CDR3 is TGTGCCAGCGGGGGTGGGGGCATAGGACCCACTTGGGAGACCCAGTACTTC.

Judged by abundance, this clone is medium-sized (0.01 to 0.1%). V gene TRBV19 combines with J gene TRBJ2-7; TRBD2 matches 11 bases. There are 15 residues in the CDR3. CDR1 is LNHDA, CDR2 SQIVND, per germline (reference sequence). With 1 base clipped from V and 3 bases from J, the junction kept 2 bases outside the gene matches. DNA for the CDR3: TGTGCCAGTAGTATAGGGGGACTAGCGGTCTACGAGCAGTACTTC. Translating it yields CASSIGGLAVYEQYF.